Below, one TCR beta chain is given with its context. Its antigen is unidentified. The sample comes from a study of CD8+CD57+ T cells in acquired aplastic anemia. About the research overall: Mean DNA quantity obtained from sorted CD4+ and CD8+ cells was around 3.2 ug. Study findings and constraints: Patients shared approximately 30 CD8+ CDR3 sequences with controls.

According to the study, genomic DNA was the template for TCR beta VDJ and CDR3 profiling. TCRdb re-called the reads through MiXCR, storing one row per CDR3 protein. The sample includes about 200,000 distinct CDR3 sequences, 65% of them seen just once. V dropped 8 bases and J dropped 1; count of bases not matched to a gene: 7. Germline V gene lookup returns CDR1 SNHLY and CDR2 FYNNEI. The CDR3 totals 14 residues. Only patients with CD8+CD57+ cell expansion on flow cytometry were chosen for sequencing. All patients were therapy-naive when blood was sampled. Sequencing was carried out using sorted CD4+, CD8+, or CD8+CD57+ T cells (not recorded which) from PBMCs. The chain carries TRBV2 and TRBJ1-1; 7 bases align to TRBD1. The receptor was isolated from a human donor with aplastic anemia. The CDR3 DNA is TGTGCCAGCCCTACAGGGGCTAGGAACACTGAAGCTTTCTTT. It specifies CASPTGARNTEAFF.